A selection of T cell receptor beta chains follows, all from one sample in a study of CD8 T cells in ankylosing spondylitis. One entry per CDR3 protein results from TCRdb running MiXCR on the 5' RACE reads. The sample has 200,000 to 250,000 distinct CDR3 sequences; roughly 32% are singletons. The sequenced material came from blood, either unsorted or a sorted T cell fraction (not recorded which). The receptors derive from a male donor with ankylosing spondylitis or in good health (not recorded which). CDR3s include the opening cysteine and the closing phenylalanine or tryptophan. The order of the fields is V gene, J gene, D gene, clone size, CDR3 DNA, CDR3 protein. A D gene is named only where the DNA matches it firmly. Part of the rows lack a size; the others show once, few, many or a class for expanded clones.

TRBV6-5	TRBJ2-5	-	few	TGTGCCAGCGTAGAGCTCGGGACCCAGTACTTC	CASVELGTQYF
TRBV12-3/TRBV12-4	TRBJ2-1	TRBD2	few	TGTGCCAGCACCCGGAGCGGGGGAGCCTACAATGAGCAGTTCTTC	CASTRSGGAYNEQFF
TRBV6-6	TRBJ2-7	TRBD1	few	TGTGCCAGCGACGGGACAGGGGGCGACGAGCAGTACTTC	CASDGTGGDEQYF
TRBV29-1	TRBJ1-2	-	few	TGCAGCATACTCACGGACGGACCTGGCTACACCTTC	CSILTDGPGYTF
TRBV6-6	TRBJ2-3	-	-	TGTGCCAGCAGCAGCCACACAGATACGCAGTATTTT	CASSSHTDTQYF
TRBV3-1	TRBJ2-5	TRBD2	few	TGTGCCAGCAGCCAAGATCGTGGGGAGGGGCACGGAGAGACCCAGTACTTC	CASSQDRGEGHGETQYF
TRBV20-1	TRBJ2-3	TRBD2	few	TGCAGTGCTGGGCGACTAGCGGCCACAGATACGCAGTATTTT	CSAGRLAATDTQYF
TRBV12-3/TRBV12-4	TRBJ1-3	TRBD1	few	TGTGCCAGCAGCGACAGGGGCACTGAAAACACCATATATTTT	CASSDRGTENTIYF
TRBV4-1	TRBJ2-5	TRBD1	-	TGCGCCAGCAGTCGCTCACAGGGGCCCGCGGAGACCCAGTACTTC	CASSRSQGPAETQYF
TRBV29-1	TRBJ2-2	-	-	TGCACCGCGGTCCTACCGCGGACCGGGGAGCTGTTTTTT	CTAVLPRTGELFF
TRBV4-1	TRBJ1-5	-	-	TGCGCCAGCAGCCGGGGTCCGGAGCATCAGCCCCAGCATTTT	CASSRGPEHQPQHF
TRBV5-6	TRBJ2-1	-	-	TGTGCCAGCACCCTACGGGCAGGGAATGGCAATGAGCAGTTCTTC	CASTLRAGNGNEQFF
TRBV27	TRBJ1-2	-	-	TGTGCCAGCACCTCCCAGGGAGGGGAATCGTTGATCAGGGGCTACACCTTC	CASTSQGGESLIRGYTF
TRBV5-1	TRBJ2-5	-	-	TGCGCCAGCAGCTATGGACTTTCCCAAGAGACCCAGTACTTC	CASSYGLSQETQYF
TRBV6-1	TRBJ2-7	TRBD1	-	TGTGCCAGCCGACGCCTGGGACAGGGGTACGAGCAGTACTTC	CASRRLGQGYEQYF
TRBV20-1	TRBJ1-5	-	once	TGCAGTGCTGTGGGGACAACTCGTTTCCATCAGCCCCAGCATTTT	CSAVGTTRFHQPQHF
TRBV20-1	TRBJ1-5	-	-	TGCAGTGCCGGCACGGGGTTTGGCAATCAGCCCCAGCATTTT	CSAGTGFGNQPQHF
TRBV7-9	TRBJ1-5	-	-	TGTGCCAGCAGCTTAGGGGGCACAAGGAGCAATCAGCCCCAGCATTTT	CASSLGGTRSNQPQHF
TRBV7-2	TRBJ1-2	-	-	TGTGCCAGCAGCGAAACATTTAACTATGGCTACACCTTC	CASSETFNYGYTF
TRBV6-1	TRBJ2-3	TRBD1	-	TGTGCCAGCAGCCCGACAGGGGCGAGCGCAGATACGCAGTATTTT	CASSPTGASADTQYF
TRBV5-1	TRBJ2-5	TRBD2	-	TGCGCCAGCAGCTTGGCGCTAGCGGGAGAGACCCAGTACTTC	CASSLALAGETQYF